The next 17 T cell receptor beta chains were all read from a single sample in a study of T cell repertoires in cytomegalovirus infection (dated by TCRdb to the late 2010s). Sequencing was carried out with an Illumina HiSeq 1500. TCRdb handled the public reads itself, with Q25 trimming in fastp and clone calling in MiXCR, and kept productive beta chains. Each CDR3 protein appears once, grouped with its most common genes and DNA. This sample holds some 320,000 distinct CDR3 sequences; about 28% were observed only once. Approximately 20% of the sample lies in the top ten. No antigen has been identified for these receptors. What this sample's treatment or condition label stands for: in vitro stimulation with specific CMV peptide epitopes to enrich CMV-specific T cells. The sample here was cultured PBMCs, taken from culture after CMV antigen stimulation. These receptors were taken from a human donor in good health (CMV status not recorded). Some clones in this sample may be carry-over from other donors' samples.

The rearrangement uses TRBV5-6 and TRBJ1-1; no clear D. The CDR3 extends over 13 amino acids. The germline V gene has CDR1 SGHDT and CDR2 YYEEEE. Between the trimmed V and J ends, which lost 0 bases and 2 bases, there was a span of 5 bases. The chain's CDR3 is CASSLAQNTEAFF. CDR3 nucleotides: TGTGCCAGCAGCTTGGCGCAAAACACTGAAGCTTTCTTT. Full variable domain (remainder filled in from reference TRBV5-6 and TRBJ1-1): DAGVTQSPTHLIKTRGQQVTLRCSPKSGHDTVSWYQQALGQGPQFIFQYYEEEERQRGNFPDRFSGHQFPNYSSELNVNALLLGDSALYLCASSLAQNTEAFFGQGTRLTVV.

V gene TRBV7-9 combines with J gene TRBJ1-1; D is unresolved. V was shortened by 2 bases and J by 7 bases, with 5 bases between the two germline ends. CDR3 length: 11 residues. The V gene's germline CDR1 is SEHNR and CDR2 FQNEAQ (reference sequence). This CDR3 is CASSLTNEAFF. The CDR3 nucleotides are TGTGCCAGCAGCTTAACTAATGAAGCTTTCTTT.

CDR3 residues: CASSFGGGMNTGELFF. In DNA, the CDR3 is TGTGCCAGCAGCTTTGGGGGGGGAATGAACACCGGGGAGCTGTTTTTT. The chain carries TRBV11-2 and TRBJ2-2, with 7 bases lining up with TRBD2. The CDR3 consists of 16 residues. Trimming removed 3 bases from V and 1 base from J; junction bases left unmatched: 5. The germline V gene has CDR1 SGHAT and CDR2 FQNNGV.

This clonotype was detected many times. CDR3 sequence: CASSSGGKNGYTF. DNA for the CDR3: TGTGCCAGCAGTTCAGGGGGCAAGAATGGCTACACCTTC. The chain uses TRBV27 and TRBJ1-2; TRBD1 aligns across 8 bases. Germline V lookup: CDR1 MNHEY, CDR2 SMNVEV (reference sequence). The CDR3 has 13 residues. Trimming cost V 4 bases and J 6 bases; bases outside gene matches: 4.

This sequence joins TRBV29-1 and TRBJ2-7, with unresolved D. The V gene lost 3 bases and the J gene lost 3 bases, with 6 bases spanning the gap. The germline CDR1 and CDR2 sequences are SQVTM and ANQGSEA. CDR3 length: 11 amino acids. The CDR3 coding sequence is TGCAGCGTTGAGCGGAACTACGAGCAGTACTTC. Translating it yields CSVERNYEQYF.

In DNA, the CDR3 is TGTGCCAGCACCCTCGAACGTAGCGTCCCCCAGTACAATGAGCAGTTCTTC. This sequence encodes CASTLERSVPQYNEQFF. The chain carries TRBV2 and TRBJ2-1, with D tentatively TRBD2 (5 bases). Deletions cut 7 bases from V and 4 bases from J, with 23 bases between. Per the germline V gene, CDR1 is SNHLY and CDR2 is FYNNEI. This CDR3 has 17 residues. Looking up the rest from reference TRBV2 and TRBJ2-1 gives the full variable domain: EPEVTQTPSHQVTQMGQEVILRCVPISNHLYFYWYRQILGQKVEFLVSFYNNEISEKSEIFDDQFSVERPDGSNFTLKIRSTKLEDSAMYFCASTLERSVPQYNEQFFGPGTRLTVL.

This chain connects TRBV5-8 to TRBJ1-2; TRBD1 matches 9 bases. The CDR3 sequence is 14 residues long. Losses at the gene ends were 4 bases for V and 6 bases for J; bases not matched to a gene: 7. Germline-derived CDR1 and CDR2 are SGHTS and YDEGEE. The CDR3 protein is CASSPMGTGNGYTF. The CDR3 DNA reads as TGTGCCAGCAGCCCGATGGGGACAGGGAATGGCTACACCTTC.

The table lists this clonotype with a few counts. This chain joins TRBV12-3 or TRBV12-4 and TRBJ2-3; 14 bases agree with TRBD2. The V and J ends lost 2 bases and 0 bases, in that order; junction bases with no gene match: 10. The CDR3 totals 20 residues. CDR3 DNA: TGTGCCAGCAGTTTATCATTTAGGACTAGCGGGGGGCCGAGCACAGATACGCAGTATTTT. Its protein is CASSLSFRTSGGPSTDTQYF.

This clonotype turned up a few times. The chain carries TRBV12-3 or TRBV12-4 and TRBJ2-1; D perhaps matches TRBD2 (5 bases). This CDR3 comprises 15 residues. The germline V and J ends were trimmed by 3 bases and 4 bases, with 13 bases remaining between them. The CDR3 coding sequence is TGTGCCAGCAGTTTGGTTGTCGGACTTTACAATGAGCAGTTCTTC. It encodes CASSLVVGLYNEQFF.

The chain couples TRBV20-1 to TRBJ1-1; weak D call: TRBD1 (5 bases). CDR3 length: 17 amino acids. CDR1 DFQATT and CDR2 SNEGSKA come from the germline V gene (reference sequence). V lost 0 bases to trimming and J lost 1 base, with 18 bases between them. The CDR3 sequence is CSARDWQGSIGNTEAFF. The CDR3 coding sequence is TGCAGTGCTAGAGACTGGCAGGGCTCCATCGGGAACACTGAAGCTTTCTTT.

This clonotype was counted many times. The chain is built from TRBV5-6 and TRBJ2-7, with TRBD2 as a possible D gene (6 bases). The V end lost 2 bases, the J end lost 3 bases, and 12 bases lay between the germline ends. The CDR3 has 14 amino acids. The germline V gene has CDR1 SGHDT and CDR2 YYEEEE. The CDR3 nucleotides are TGTGCCAGCAGCTTAGACCTCGGGGGCTACGAGCAGTACTTC. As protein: CASSLDLGGYEQYF. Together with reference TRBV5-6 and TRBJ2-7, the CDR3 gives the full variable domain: DAGVTQSPTHLIKTRGQQVTLRCSPKSGHDTVSWYQQALGQGPQFIFQYYEEEERQRGNFPDRFSGHQFPNYSSELNVNALLLGDSALYLCASSLDLGGYEQYFGPGTRLTVT.

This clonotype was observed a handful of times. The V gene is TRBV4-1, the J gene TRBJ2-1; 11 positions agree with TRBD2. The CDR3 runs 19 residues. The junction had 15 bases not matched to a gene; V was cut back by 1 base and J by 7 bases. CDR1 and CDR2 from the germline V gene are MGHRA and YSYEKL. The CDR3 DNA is TGCGCCAGCAGCCAAGCCCGGATAGCGGGGGGGCCTGTCGGGAATGAGCAGTTCTTC. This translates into CASSQARIAGGPVGNEQFF.

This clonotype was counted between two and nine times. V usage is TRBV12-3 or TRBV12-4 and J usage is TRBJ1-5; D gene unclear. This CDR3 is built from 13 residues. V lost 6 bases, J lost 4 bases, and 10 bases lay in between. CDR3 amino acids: CASSIGENQPQHF. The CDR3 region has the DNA TGTGCCAGCAGCATAGGAGAAAATCAGCCCCAGCATTTT.

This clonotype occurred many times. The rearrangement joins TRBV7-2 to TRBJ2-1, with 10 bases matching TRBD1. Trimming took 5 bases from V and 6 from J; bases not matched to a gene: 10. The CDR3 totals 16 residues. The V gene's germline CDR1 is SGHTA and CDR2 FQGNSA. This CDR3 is CASSLPGTGVFNEQFF. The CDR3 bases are TGTGCCAGCAGCCTGCCCGGGACAGGGGTTTTCAATGAGCAGTTCTTC.

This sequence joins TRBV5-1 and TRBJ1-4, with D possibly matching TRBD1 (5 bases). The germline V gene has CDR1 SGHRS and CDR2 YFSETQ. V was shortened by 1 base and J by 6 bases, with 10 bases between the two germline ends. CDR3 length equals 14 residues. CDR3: CASSLLPTDEKLFF. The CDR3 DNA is TGCGCCAGCAGCTTGCTTCCGACAGATGAAAAACTGTTTTTT.

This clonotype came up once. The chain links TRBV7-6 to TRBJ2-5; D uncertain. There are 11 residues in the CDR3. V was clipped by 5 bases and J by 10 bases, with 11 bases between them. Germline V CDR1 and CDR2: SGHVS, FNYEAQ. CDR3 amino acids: CASSQDGVQYF. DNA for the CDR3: TGTGCCAGCAGCCAAGACGGAGTCCAGTACTTC.

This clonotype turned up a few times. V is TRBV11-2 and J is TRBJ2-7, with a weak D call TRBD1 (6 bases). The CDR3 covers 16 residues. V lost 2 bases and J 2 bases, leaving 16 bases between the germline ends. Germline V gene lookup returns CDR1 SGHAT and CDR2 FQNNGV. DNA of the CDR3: TGTGCCAGCAGCTTACCCCCCGGGCAGGGGACCTACGAGCAGTACTTC. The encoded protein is CASSLPPGQGTYEQYF.